This TCR beta chain was sequenced in a study of blood T cell repertoires in COVID-19. Whole-study context: For recovered donors of Cohort 3, there were two negative PCRs, clearance, or symptom resolution. T cells, B-cell-depleted T cells, or PBMCs supplied cDNA or gDNA.

Original methodology: Estimation of nucleated cell counts was performed using reference gene primer amplification. Some clones are missing from TCRdb's copy, which holds only in-frame ones; the method was immunoSEQ multiplex PCR. V and J calls and clone size are those listed in that table; D and trimming were worked out from the DNA. The table lists about 230,000 clones, about 90% of them singletons, with 3.1% in the top ten. V lost 1 base and J lost 0, with 10 bases in between. Germline CDR1 is LGHNA and CDR2 is YSLEER. The CDR3 has 16 residues. Those who participated ranged in age from about 18 to 89 years and resided in approximately 23 US areas.

This chain uses TRBV4-3 with TRBJ2-1; unclear D gene. The TCR was taken from a woman between 50 and 59 years old in a cohort exposed to, infected with or recovered from COVID-19 (not recorded which). The source material was PBMCs or T cells enriched from blood (not recorded which). The DNA for the CDR3 is TGCGCCAGCAGCCAAGCCCCGGCTAGCTCCTACAATGAGCAGTTCTTC. Translating gives CASSQAPASSYNEQFF.